The source of this TCR beta chain is a study of T cells in women clearing cervical HPV infection. Broader study findings: CIN3+ cases had significantly higher TCR repertoire richness than controls, but evenness did not differ.

TCRdb keeps only in-frame clones here, not all; method: immunoSEQ multiplex PCR. Recorded for this sample: about 36,000 clones. Each participant carried one incident cervical HPV16 infection only. On this clone itself: Its antigen is not known. The CDR3 end falls 3 residues outside the read, so it is completed with the germline J gene.

This CDR3 has 15 residues. V lost 6 bases, J lost 1 base, and 15 bases lay in between. Germline V gives CDR1 SGHDN, CDR2 FVKESK. Sequencing was done on a sample of blood buffy coat. V is TRBV14 and J is TRBJ1-2, with D possibly TRBD1 on 6 matching bases. The source is a woman aged 18-70 years with a cervical HPV16 infection that either progressed to CIN3+ or cleared (not recorded which). Incomplete CDR3 DNA: TGTGCCAGCAGTCCATGGGACACCAATAACTATGGC. Translation: CASSPWDTNNYG. The whole CDR3 protein is CASSPWDTNNYGYTF.